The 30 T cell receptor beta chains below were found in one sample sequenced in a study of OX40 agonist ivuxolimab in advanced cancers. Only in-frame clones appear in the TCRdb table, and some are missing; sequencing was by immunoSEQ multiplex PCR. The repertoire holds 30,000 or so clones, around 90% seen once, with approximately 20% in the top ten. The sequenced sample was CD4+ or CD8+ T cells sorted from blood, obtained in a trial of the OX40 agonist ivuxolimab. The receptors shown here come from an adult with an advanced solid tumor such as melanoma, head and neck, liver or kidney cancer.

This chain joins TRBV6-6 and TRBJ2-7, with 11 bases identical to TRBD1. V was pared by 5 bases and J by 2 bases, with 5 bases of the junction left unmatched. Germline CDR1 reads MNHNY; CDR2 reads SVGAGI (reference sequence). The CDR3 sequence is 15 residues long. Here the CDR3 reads CASSTPGQGAYEQYF. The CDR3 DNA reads TGTGCCAGCAGTACCCCGGGACAGGGGGCCTACGAGCAGTACTTC.

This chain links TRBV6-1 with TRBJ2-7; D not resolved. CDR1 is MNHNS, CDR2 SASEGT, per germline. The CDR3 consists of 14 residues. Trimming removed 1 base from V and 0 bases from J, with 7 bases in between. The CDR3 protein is CASSEVMSSYEQYF. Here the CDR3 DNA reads TGTGCCAGCAGTGAAGTGATGAGCTCCTACGAGCAGTACTTC.

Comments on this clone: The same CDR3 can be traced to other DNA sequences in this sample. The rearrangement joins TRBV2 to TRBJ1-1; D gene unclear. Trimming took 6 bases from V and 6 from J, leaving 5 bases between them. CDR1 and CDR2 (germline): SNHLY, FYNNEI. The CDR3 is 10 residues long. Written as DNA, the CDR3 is TGTGCCAGCAGAGGGCCTGAAGCTTTCTTT. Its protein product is CASRGPEAFF.

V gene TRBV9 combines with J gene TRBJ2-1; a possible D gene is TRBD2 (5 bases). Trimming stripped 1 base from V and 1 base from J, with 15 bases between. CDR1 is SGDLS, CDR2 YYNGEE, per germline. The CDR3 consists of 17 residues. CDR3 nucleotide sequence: TGTGCCAGCAGCGTAAACTTTCGAGCGGTATCCTACAATGAGCAGTTCTTC. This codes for CASSVNFRAVSYNEQFF.

CDR3 coding DNA: TGTGCCACCCCATCGGAGGAGACCTATGGCTACACCTTC. This translates into CATPSEETYGYTF. The rearrangement joins TRBV2 to TRBJ1-2; D gene unclear. Germline CDR1 is SNHLY and CDR2 is FYNNEI. This CDR3 region has 13 residues. Trimming stripped 10 bases from V and 4 bases from J, with 16 bases between.

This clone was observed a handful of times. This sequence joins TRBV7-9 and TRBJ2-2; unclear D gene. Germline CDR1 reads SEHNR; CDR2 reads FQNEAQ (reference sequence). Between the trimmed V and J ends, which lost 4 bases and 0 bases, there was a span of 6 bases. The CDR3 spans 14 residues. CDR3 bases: TGTGCCAGCAGCTCCTTCGCGAACACCGGGGAGCTGTTTTTT. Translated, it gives CASSSFANTGELFF. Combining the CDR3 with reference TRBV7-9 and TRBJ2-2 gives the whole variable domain DTGVSQNPRHKITKRGQNVTFRCDPISEHNRLYWYRQTLGQGPEFLTYFQNEAQLEKSRLLSDRFSAERPKGSFSTLEIQRTEQGDSAMYLCASSSFANTGELFFGEGSRLTVL.

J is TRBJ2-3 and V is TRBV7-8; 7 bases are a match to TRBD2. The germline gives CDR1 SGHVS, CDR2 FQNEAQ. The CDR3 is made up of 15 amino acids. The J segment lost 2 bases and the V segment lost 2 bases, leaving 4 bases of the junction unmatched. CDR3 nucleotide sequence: TGTGCCAGCAGCTTATTGAGCGGGGCCACAGATACGCAGTATTTT. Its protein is CASSLLSGATDTQYF.

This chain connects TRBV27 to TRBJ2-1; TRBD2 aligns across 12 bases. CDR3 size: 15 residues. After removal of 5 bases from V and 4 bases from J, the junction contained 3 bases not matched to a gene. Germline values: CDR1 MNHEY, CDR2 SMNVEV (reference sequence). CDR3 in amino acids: CASSPSGGGYNEQFF. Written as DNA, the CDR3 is TGTGCCAGCAGTCCTAGCGGGGGGGGTTACAATGAGCAGTTCTTC.

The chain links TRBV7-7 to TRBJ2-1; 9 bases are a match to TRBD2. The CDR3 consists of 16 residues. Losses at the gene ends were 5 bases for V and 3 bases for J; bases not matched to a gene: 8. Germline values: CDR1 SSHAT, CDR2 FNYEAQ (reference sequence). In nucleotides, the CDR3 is TGTGCCAGCAGCCAAGTAGCGGGAGAGGGCTACAATGAGCAGTTCTTC. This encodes CASSQVAGEGYNEQFF.

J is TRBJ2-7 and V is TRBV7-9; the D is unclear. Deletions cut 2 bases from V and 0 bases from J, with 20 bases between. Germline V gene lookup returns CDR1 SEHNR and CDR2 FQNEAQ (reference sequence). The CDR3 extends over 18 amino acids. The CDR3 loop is CASSLLGFGDGFSYEQYF. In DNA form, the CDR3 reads TGTGCCAGCAGCTTACTTGGGTTTGGCGATGGGTTCTCCTACGAGCAGTACTTC. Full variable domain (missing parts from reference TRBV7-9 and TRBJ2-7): DTGVSQNPRHKITKRGQNVTFRCDPISEHNRLYWYRQTLGQGPEFLTYFQNEAQLEKSRLLSDRFSAERPKGSFSTLEIQRTEQGDSAMYLCASSLLGFGDGFSYEQYFGPGTRLTVT.

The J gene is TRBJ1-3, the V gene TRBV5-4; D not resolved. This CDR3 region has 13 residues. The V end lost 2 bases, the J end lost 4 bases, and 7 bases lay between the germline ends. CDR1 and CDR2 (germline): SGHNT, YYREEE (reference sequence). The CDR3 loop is CASSFWGGNTIYF. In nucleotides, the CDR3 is TGTGCCAGCAGCTTTTGGGGAGGAAACACCATATATTTT.

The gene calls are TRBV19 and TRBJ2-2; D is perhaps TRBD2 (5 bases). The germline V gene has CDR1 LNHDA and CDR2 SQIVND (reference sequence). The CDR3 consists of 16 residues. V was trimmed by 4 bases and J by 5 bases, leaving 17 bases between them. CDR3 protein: CASSNLSGRGTGELFF. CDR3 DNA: TGTGCCAGTAGTAACTTGAGCGGACGCGGAACCGGGGAGCTGTTTTTT.

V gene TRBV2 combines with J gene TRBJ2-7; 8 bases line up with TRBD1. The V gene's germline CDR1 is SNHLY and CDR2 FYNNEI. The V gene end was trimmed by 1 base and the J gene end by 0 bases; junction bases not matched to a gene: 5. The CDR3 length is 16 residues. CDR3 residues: CASSEGGRGLSYEQYF. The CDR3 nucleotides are TGTGCCAGCAGTGAAGGGGGCAGGGGGCTCTCCTACGAGCAGTACTTC. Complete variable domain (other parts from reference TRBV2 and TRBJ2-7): EPEVTQTPSHQVTQMGQEVILRCVPISNHLYFYWYRQILGQKVEFLVSFYNNEISEKSEIFDDQFSVERPDGSNFTLKIRSTKLEDSAMYFCASSEGGRGLSYEQYFGPGTRLTVT.

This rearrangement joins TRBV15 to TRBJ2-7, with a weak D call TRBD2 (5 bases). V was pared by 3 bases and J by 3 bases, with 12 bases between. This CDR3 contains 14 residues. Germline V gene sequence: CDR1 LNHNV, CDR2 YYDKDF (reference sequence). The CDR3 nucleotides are TGTGCCACCAGCAGTCGAGGGAGACACTACGAGCAGTACTTC. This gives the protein CATSSRGRHYEQYF.

CDR3 nucleotide sequence: TGTGCCAGCAGCTTAGCTGGGGAGCAGGGTTCGGTCGAGCAGTACTTC. Its translation: CASSLAGEQGSVEQYF. V usage is TRBV13 and J usage is TRBJ2-5, with D possibly called TRBD1 or TRBD2 (5 bases each). The J call may be faulty, since TRBJ2-7 better matches the DNA end. The CDR3 loop spans 16 amino acids. Germline V gives CDR1 PRHDT, CDR2 FYEKMQ (reference sequence).

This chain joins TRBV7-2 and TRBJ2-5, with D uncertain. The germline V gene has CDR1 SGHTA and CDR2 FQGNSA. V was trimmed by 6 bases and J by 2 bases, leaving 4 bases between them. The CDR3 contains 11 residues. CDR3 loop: CASSPQETQYF. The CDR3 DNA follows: TGTGCCAGCAGTCCTCAAGAGACCCAGTACTTC.

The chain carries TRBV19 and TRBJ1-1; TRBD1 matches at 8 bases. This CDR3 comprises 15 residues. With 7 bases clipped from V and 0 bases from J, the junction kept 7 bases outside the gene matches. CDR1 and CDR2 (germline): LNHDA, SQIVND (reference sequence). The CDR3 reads CASTLDRAMNTEAFF. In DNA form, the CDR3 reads TGTGCCAGTACCCTGGACAGGGCCATGAACACTGAAGCTTTCTTT.

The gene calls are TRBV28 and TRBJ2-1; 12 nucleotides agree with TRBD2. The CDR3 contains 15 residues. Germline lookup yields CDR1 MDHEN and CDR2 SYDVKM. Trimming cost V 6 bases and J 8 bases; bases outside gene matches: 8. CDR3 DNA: TGTGCCAGCAGCCAGCTAGCGGGAGGGTTGGATGAGCAGTTCTTC. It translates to CASSQLAGGLDEQFF.

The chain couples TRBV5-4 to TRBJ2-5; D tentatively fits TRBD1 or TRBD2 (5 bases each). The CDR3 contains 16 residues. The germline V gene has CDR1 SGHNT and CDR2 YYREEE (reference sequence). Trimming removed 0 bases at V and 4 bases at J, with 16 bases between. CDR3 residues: CASSLDGQGGGETQYF. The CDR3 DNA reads TGTGCCAGCAGCTTGGATGGTCAGGGCGGAGGAGAGACCCAGTACTTC.

The CDR3 DNA follows: TGTGCCAGCAGCCGTTTCTTGAACACTGAAGCTTTCTTT. Protein product: CASSRFLNTEAFF. This chain links TRBV7-9 with TRBJ1-1; D is ambiguous. Germline V gene data show CDR1 as SEHNR and CDR2 as FQNEAQ (reference sequence). This CDR3 contains 13 residues. V was clipped by 5 bases and J by 0 bases, with 7 bases between them.

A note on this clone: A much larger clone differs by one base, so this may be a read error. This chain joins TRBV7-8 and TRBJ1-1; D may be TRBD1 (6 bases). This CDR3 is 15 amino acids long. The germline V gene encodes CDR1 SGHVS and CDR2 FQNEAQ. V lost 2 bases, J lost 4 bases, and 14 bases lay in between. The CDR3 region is CASSLSSSGVTEAFF. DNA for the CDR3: TGTGCCAGCAGCTTAAGCAGCTCAGGGGTCACTGAAGCTTTCTTT.

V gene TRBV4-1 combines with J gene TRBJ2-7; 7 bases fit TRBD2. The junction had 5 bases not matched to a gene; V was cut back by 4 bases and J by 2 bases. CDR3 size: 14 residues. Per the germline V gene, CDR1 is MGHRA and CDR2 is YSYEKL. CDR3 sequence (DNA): TGCGCCAGCAGCCCCAAGGGAGGGCCCTACGAGCAGTACTTC. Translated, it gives CASSPKGGPYEQYF.

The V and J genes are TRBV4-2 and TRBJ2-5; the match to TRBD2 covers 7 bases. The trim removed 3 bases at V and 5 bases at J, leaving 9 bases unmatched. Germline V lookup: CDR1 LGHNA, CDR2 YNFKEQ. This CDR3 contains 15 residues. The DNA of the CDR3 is TGTGCCAGCAGCCAGGGGGAGGCGGGAGAGGAGACCCAGTACTTC. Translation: CASSQGEAGEETQYF.

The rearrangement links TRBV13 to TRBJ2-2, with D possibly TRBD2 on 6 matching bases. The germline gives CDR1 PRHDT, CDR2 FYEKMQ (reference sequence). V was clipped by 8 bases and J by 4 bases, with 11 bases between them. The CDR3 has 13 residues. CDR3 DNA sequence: TGTGCCAGCGGGGGACTGGGCACCGGGGAGCTGTTTTTT. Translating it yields CASGGLGTGELFF.

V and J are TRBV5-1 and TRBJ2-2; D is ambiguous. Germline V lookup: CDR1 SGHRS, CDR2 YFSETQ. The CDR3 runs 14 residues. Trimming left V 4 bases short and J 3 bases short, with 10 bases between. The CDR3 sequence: CASSPRWDTGELFF. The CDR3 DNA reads TGCGCCAGCAGCCCCAGGTGGGACACCGGGGAGCTGTTTTTT.

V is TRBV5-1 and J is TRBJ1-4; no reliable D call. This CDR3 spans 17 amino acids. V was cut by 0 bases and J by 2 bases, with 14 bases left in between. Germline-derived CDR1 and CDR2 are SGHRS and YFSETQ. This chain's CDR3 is CASSLDYLLATNEKLFF. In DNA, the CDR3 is TGCGCCAGCAGCTTGGATTATTTGTTGGCGACTAATGAAAAACTGTTTTTT.

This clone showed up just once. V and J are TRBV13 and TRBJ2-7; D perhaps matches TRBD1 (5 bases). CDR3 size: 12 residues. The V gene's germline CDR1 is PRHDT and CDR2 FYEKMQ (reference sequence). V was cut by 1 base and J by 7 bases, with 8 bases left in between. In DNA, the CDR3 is TGTGCCAGCAGCTTAGCAGGGCGGGAGCAGTACTTC. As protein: CASSLAGREQYF.

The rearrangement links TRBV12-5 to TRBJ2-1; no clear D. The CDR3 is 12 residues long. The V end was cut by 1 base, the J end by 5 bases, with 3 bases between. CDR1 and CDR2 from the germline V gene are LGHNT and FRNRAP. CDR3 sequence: CASGLDHNEQFF. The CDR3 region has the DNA TGTGCTAGTGGTTTGGACCACAATGAGCAGTTCTTC.

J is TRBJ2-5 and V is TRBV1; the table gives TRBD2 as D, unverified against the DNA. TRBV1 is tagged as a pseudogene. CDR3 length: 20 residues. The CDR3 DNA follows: TGCACCAGCAGCCAAGATGGCAGGTGGGCGGGAGAGGGTCTAGTGGAGACCCAGTACTTC. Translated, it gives CTSSQDGRWAGEGLVETQYF.

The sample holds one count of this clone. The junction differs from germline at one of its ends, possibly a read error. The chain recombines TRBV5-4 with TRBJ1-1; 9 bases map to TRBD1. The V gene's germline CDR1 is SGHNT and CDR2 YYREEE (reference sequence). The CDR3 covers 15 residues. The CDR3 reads CASSPHDRGFTEAFF. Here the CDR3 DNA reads TGCGCCAGCAGCCCACACGACAGGGGGTTTACTGAAGCTTTCTTT.